A selection of T cell receptor beta chains follows, all from one sample in a study of T cells in tumors after PD-1 blockade. TCRdb's copy holds only in-frame clones and misses some; the assay was immunoSEQ multiplex PCR. The sample includes approximately 47,000 clones, 65% to 85% of them seen just once. Sequenced here: PBMCs, sampled before anti-PD-1 treatment. These receptors were obtained from a human donor with basal cell carcinoma. The CDR3 runs from the conserved cysteine through the conserved F or W. D genes are given only for firm matches. Only part of the rows carry a size: once, few, many, or a class if the clone is expanded.

CDR3 DNA: TGTGCCATCAGTGAGCAACAGGGGGCTGGGGCCAACGTCCTGACTTTC
CDR3 protein: CAISEQQGAGANVLTF
clone size: .
D gene: TRBD1
V gene: TRBV10-3
J gene: TRBJ2-6

CDR3 DNA: TGTGCCAGCAGTCTGCTTACAGGGGGGGATGGCTACACCTTC
CDR3 protein: CASSLLTGGDGYTF
clone size: .
D gene: TRBD1
V gene: TRBV28
J gene: TRBJ1-2

CDR3 DNA: TGTGCCACCAGTGACGACAGCACAGATACGCAGTATTTT
CDR3 protein: CATSDDSTDTQYF
clone size: .
D gene: .
V gene: TRBV24-1
J gene: TRBJ2-3

CDR3 DNA: .
CDR3 protein: CASSIAWGKGNYGYTF
clone size: .
D gene: .
V gene: TRBV21-1
J gene: TRBJ1-2

CDR3 DNA: TGCGCCAGCAGCCAAGTCGGGGTTCGGGGGCGGGGATCCTACAATGAGCAGTTCTTC
CDR3 protein: CASSQVGVRGRGSYNEQFF
clone size: .
D gene: .
V gene: TRBV4-1
J gene: TRBJ2-1

CDR3 DNA: TGTGCCAGTAGAAACGACAGGGGAATGGACTCCTACGAGCAGTACTTC
CDR3 protein: CASRNDRGMDSYEQYF
clone size: .
D gene: TRBD1
V gene: TRBV19
J gene: TRBJ2-7

CDR3 DNA: TGTGCCTGGTCCCCCCTGGGCAGAGATAATTCACCCCTCCACTTT
CDR3 protein: CAWSPLGRDNSPLHF
clone size: few
D gene: .
V gene: TRBV30
J gene: TRBJ1-6

CDR3 DNA: TGTGCCACCAGTGATGTACGAAGCGGGGGGGTCACAGATACGCAGTATTTT
CDR3 protein: CATSDVRSGGVTDTQYF
clone size: .
D gene: TRBD2
V gene: TRBV24-1
J gene: TRBJ2-3

CDR3 DNA: TGTGCCTGGAGGGCGCTCGGGACAGATACGCAGTATTTT
CDR3 protein: CAWRALGTDTQYF
clone size: .
D gene: .
V gene: TRBV30
J gene: TRBJ2-3

CDR3 DNA: TGTGCCAGCAGGGGGAGCGGGGGGGGCACAGATACGCAGTATTTT
CDR3 protein: CASRGSGGGTDTQYF
clone size: .
D gene: TRBD2
V gene: TRBV6-5
J gene: TRBJ2-3

CDR3 DNA: TGCGCCAGCAGCAGGGACAGTTCTAATGAAAAACTGTTTTTT
CDR3 protein: CASSRDSSNEKLFF
clone size: .
D gene: TRBD1
V gene: TRBV5-1
J gene: TRBJ1-4

CDR3 DNA: TGTGCCAGCAGCTCATGGAGGAGGGAAGAGACCCAGTACTTC
CDR3 protein: CASSSWRREETQYF
clone size: few
D gene: .
V gene: TRBV7-2
J gene: TRBJ2-5

CDR3 DNA: TGTGCCAGCAGCTCGGGGGGGCCGGGGTTAGGGACCCAGTACTTC
CDR3 protein: CASSSGGPGLGTQYF
clone size: .
D gene: TRBD2
V gene: TRBV11-1
J gene: TRBJ2-5

CDR3 DNA: TGTGCCAGCAGCTCAACATTACGGTACGAGCAGTACTTC
CDR3 protein: CASSSTLRYEQYF
clone size: .
D gene: .
V gene: TRBV5-6
J gene: TRBJ2-7

CDR3 DNA: TGTGCCTGGAGTGTAGACAACTATGGCTACACCTTC
CDR3 protein: CAWSVDNYGYTF
clone size: .
D gene: .
V gene: TRBV30
J gene: TRBJ1-2

CDR3 DNA: TGCGCCAACCCGGACAGAACTAATTCACCCCTCCACTTT
CDR3 protein: CANPDRTNSPLHF
clone size: few
D gene: .
V gene: TRBV10-2
J gene: TRBJ1-6

CDR3 DNA: TGTGCCAGCAGCTTAAGCCGGAACGGAAACACCATATATTTT
CDR3 protein: CASSLSRNGNTIYF
clone size: .
D gene: .
V gene: TRBV7-8
J gene: TRBJ1-3

CDR3 DNA: TGTGCCAGCACCCTTCGGCGGGGGGAAATCTACGAGCAGTACTTC
CDR3 protein: CASTLRRGEIYEQYF
clone size: .
D gene: TRBD2
V gene: TRBV6-5
J gene: TRBJ2-7

CDR3 DNA: TGTGCCAGCTCACAGGGGGTGGACACTGAAGCTTTCTTT
CDR3 protein: CASSQGVDTEAFF
clone size: .
D gene: .
V gene: TRBV18
J gene: TRBJ1-1

CDR3 DNA: TGTGCCAGCAGCTTCGGACTTAATGAGCAGTTCTTC
CDR3 protein: CASSFGLNEQFF
clone size: once
D gene: .
V gene: TRBV7-9
J gene: TRBJ2-1

CDR3 DNA: TGTGCCAGCAGCCCCGGGGGGGACAGGGGTAACCACGAGCAGTACTTC
CDR3 protein: CASSPGGDRGNHEQYF
clone size: few
D gene: TRBD1
V gene: TRBV5-4
J gene: TRBJ2-7

CDR3 DNA: TGTGCCAGCAGTCGAGGAGGACAGGGGAAAGACTACGAGCAGTACTTC
CDR3 protein: CASSRGGQGKDYEQYF
clone size: .
D gene: TRBD1
V gene: TRBV6-6
J gene: TRBJ2-7

CDR3 DNA: TGTGCCAGCAGCAGAAACGGGAACTACGAGCAGTACTTC
CDR3 protein: CASSRNGNYEQYF
clone size: .
D gene: .
V gene: TRBV5-4
J gene: TRBJ2-7

CDR3 DNA: TGTGCTAGTGGTTTGGTCGCGTCCCAGGGCCACTATGGCTACACCTTC
CDR3 protein: CASGLVASQGHYGYTF
clone size: .
D gene: .
V gene: TRBV12-5
J gene: TRBJ1-2

CDR3 DNA: TGTGCCAGCAGTTATTCTCTAAGTAGTCCCGGGGAGCTGTTTTTT
CDR3 protein: CASSYSLSSPGELFF
clone size: .
D gene: .
V gene: TRBV6-6
J gene: TRBJ2-2

CDR3 DNA: TGTGCCAGCAGCTTAGGACCCTGGGATGAGCAGTTCTTC
CDR3 protein: CASSLGPWDEQFF
clone size: once
D gene: .
V gene: TRBV11-3
J gene: TRBJ2-1

CDR3 DNA: TGTGCCAGCAGTTTATTTAGGGGGATGAACACTGAAGCTTTCTTT
CDR3 protein: CASSLFRGMNTEAFF
clone size: .
D gene: .
V gene: TRBV28
J gene: TRBJ1-1

CDR3 DNA: TGTGCCAGCAGCAGAAGACTAGCGGGGGCCGGGGAGCTGTTTTTT
CDR3 protein: CASSRRLAGAGELFF
clone size: .
D gene: TRBD2
V gene: TRBV7-2
J gene: TRBJ2-2

CDR3 DNA: TGTGCCAGCAGCTCCGACAGGGGGCGGAACACTGAAGCTTTCTTT
CDR3 protein: CASSSDRGRNTEAFF
clone size: .
D gene: TRBD1
V gene: TRBV7-9
J gene: TRBJ1-1

CDR3 DNA: TGTGCCAGCAATTGGGCGGGGGGAACTAATGAAAAACTGTTTTTT
CDR3 protein: CASNWAGGTNEKLFF
clone size: .
D gene: .
V gene: TRBV2
J gene: TRBJ1-4

CDR3 DNA: TGTGCCAGCAGTAAACCCGGTGGTAATGAAGCTTTCTTT
CDR3 protein: CASSKPGGNEAFF
clone size: .
D gene: .
V gene: TRBV6-5
J gene: TRBJ1-1